This T cell receptor beta chain was captured by sequencing in a study of blood T cell repertoires in COVID-19. Study-level background: T cells, B-cell-depleted T cells, or PBMCs supplied cDNA or gDNA.

The assay was immunoSEQ multiplex PCR, and TCRdb's table has in-frame clones only and misses some. The sample contains some 60,000 clones, roughly 85% of which appear only once. The V gene's germline CDR1 is SEHNR and CDR2 FQNEAQ (reference sequence). J lost 7 bases, V lost 2 bases, and 13 bases had no gene match. The CDR3 spans 17 residues. The clonotype originates from a human donor in a cohort sampled during active COVID-19. The chain carries TRBV7-9 and TRBJ1-4; 7 bases match TRBD1. Sequencing used peripheral blood. CDR3 protein: CASSLIILYPGGEKLFF. The CDR3 bases are TGTGCCAGCAGCTTAATTATCTTATACCCAGGGGGTGAAAAACTGTTTTTT.